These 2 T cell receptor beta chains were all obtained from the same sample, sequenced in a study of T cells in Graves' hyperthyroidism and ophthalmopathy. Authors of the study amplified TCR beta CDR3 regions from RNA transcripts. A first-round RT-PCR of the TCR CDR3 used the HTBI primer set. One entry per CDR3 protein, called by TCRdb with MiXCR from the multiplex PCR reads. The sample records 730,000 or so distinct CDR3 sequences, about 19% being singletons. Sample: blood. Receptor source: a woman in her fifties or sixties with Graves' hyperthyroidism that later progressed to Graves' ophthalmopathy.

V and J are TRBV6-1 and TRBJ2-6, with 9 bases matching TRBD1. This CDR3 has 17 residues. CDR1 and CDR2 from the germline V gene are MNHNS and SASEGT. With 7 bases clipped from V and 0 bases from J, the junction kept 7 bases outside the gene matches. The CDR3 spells CASKKGQGDSGANVLTF. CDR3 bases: TGTGCCAGCAAAAAGGGACAGGGCGACTCTGGGGCCAACGTCCTGACTTTC.

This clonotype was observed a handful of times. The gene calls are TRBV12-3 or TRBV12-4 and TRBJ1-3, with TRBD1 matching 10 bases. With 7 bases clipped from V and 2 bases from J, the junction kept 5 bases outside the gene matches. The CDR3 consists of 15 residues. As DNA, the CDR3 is TGTGCCAGCACCCCCGGACAGGGGGCTGGAAACACCATATATTTT. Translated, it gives CASTPGQGAGNTIYF.